This T cell receptor (beta chain) was recovered during a study of cytomegalovirus exposure and HLA in healthy donors. Findings of the study overall: HLA alleles showed associations with some 15,000 TCR beta sequences in a later analysis, at a 0.05 false discovery rate.

Primers included in the PCR were 60 Vbeta and 13 Jbeta primers. Profiled with immunoSEQ multiplex PCR; TCRdb holds only in-frame clones, not every one. In the table there are 85,000 to 100,000 clones, 50% to 80% of which are singletons. The CDR3 has 14 residues. CDR1 and CDR2 (germline): GTSNPN, SVGIG (reference sequence). J was trimmed by 7 bases and V by 2 bases; bases with no gene match: 5. With respect to this clone: The antigen remains unidentified.

The rearrangement uses TRBV30 and TRBJ1-1; 12 bases line up with TRBD1. The material sequenced was PBMCs. The sequence came from a man aged 55 to 70 in good health and CMV-seronegative. The CDR3 nucleotides are TGTGCCTGGAGTAAGGGACAGGGGGCCCGTGAAGCTTTCTTT. Amino acid sequence: CAWSKGQGAREAFF.